This T cell receptor (beta chain) appears in the sequencing data of a study of CD8+CD57+ T cells in acquired aplastic anemia. In the study overall: Mean yield of DNA from sorted CD4+ and CD8+ cells was around 3 ug.

This CDR3 spans 13 amino acids. The germline CDR1 and CDR2 sequences are SGHVS and FQNEAQ. Genomic DNA was employed as the template in profiling TCR beta VDJ and CDR3. One entry per CDR3 protein, called by TCRdb with MiXCR from the reads. The sample contains approximately 250,000 distinct CDR3 sequences, 65% to 90% of which appear only once. All sequencing subjects had displayed CD8+CD57+ cell expansion on flow cytometry. On this clonotype itself: The junction departs from germline at one end; a sequencing error may be responsible.

Sequencing was carried out using sorted CD4+, CD8+, or CD8+CD57+ T cells (not recorded which) from PBMCs. The source of this sequence is a human donor with aplastic anemia. This chain joins TRBV7-8 and TRBJ1-1; 7 bases match TRBD1. The CDR3 DNA reads TGTGCCAGCAGCTTTCATCGAGGCGGGACAGCCCTCTTT. Translated: CASSFHRGGTALF.